This entry is about one TCR beta chain. Antigen unknown. This entry comes from a study of cytomegalovirus exposure and HLA in healthy donors. Study background: The Caucasian-associated ancestry cluster held 65% to 85% of a few hundred genotyped donors. General study findings and limits: CMV serostatus was the sole immune exposure data available.

The PCR used 60 Vbeta and 13 Jbeta primers. TCRdb keeps only in-frame clones here, not all; method: immunoSEQ multiplex PCR. The table lists 110,000 to 150,000 clones, about three quarters of them singletons, with around 1.4% in the top ten. Trimming pared 1 base from V and 0 bases from J, leaving 22 bases between. The CDR3 is made up of 19 amino acids. Germline V gene lookup returns CDR1 SGHDT and CDR2 YYEEEE. The sequenced sample consisted of PBMCs. The clonotype comes from a woman between 35 and 50 years old in good health and CMV-seronegative. The chain couples TRBV5-6 to TRBJ1-1; TRBD1 might be the D (6 bases). The CDR3 nucleotides read TGTGCCAGCAGCTTGAACCCCCAGATCTGGGGGACAATGAACACTGAAGCTTTCTTT. Residues: CASSLNPQIWGTMNTEAFF.